The 11 T cell receptor beta chains below were found in one sample sequenced in a study of T-cell memory formation after mild COVID-19. TCRdb itself ran the 5' RACE reads through MiXCR, one entry per CDR3 protein. The table has about 260,000 distinct CDR3 sequences, over 15% seen once; the top ten hold 22%. The material sequenced was PBMCs or a T cell subset sorted from them (not recorded which). The receptor set was obtained from a man younger than 35 who had mild COVID-19 (a few samples of this study predate the infection). Cell type and time point are not known.

The table lists this clonotype with a few counts. The chain employs TRBV20-1 and TRBJ2-1, with D tentatively TRBD2 (6 bases). The germline CDR1 and CDR2 sequences are DFQATT and SNEGSKA (reference sequence). The CDR3 consists of 12 residues. The V and J ends lost 7 bases and 7 bases respectively, with 14 bases between them. In DNA form, the CDR3 reads TGCAGTGGAGCGGGTATTAGGAATGAGCAGTTCTTC. This encodes CSGAGIRNEQFF.

The V call is TRBV6-6, the J call TRBJ2-2, with TRBD1 matching over 8 bases. J lost 3 bases, V lost 6 bases, and 6 bases had no gene match. Germline CDR1 and CDR2: MNHNY and SVGAGI (reference sequence). The CDR3 length is 15 residues. Here the CDR3 DNA reads TGTGCCAGCAGACAGGGGGGTTGGGACACCGGGGAGCTGTTTTTT. Translating gives CASRQGGWDTGELFF.

The chain recombines TRBV27 with TRBJ1-5; the D is unclear. Germline CDR1 and CDR2: MNHEY and SMNVEV (reference sequence). This CDR3 is 15 amino acids long. V was cut by 4 bases and J by 0 bases, with 10 bases left in between. As DNA, the CDR3 is TGTGCCAGCAGTTCGGTAGGGTATAGCAATCAGCCCCAGCATTTT. This gives the protein CASSSVGYSNQPQHF.

In this sample, this clonotype turned up many times. V gene TRBV7-9 combines with J gene TRBJ2-7; D possibly corresponds to TRBD2 (6 bases). V lost 1 base, J lost 0 bases, and 13 bases lay in between. The germline V gene has CDR1 SEHNR and CDR2 FQNEAQ (reference sequence). This CDR3 has 16 amino acids. CDR3 region: CASSLVHQDYSYEQYF. CDR3 DNA: TGTGCCAGCAGCTTAGTTCATCAGGACTACTCCTACGAGCAGTACTTC.

The V gene is TRBV7-9, the J gene TRBJ2-3; D gene unclear. V was trimmed by 6 bases and J by 5 bases, leaving 15 bases between them. This CDR3 region has 14 residues. Looked up from germline, CDR1 is SEHNR and CDR2 is FQNEAQ (reference sequence). CDR3 residues: CASSPLKGLDTQYF. CDR3 coding DNA: TGTGCCAGCAGTCCACTTAAGGGTCTAGATACGCAGTATTTT.

This clonotype was seen more than once but under ten times. The J gene is TRBJ1-1, the V gene TRBV6-1; D uncertain. The germline V and J ends were trimmed by 6 bases and 1 base, with 15 bases remaining between them. This CDR3 comprises 15 residues. Germline CDR1 is MNHNS and CDR2 is SASEGT. Written as DNA, the CDR3 is TGTGCCAGCAGGGTTTTTCAAACAGCGAACACTGAAGCTTTCTTT. Translated, it gives CASRVFQTANTEAFF.

The V call is TRBV11-2, the J call TRBJ2-7, with a tentative D call TRBD2 (5 bases). In germline, CDR1 is SGHAT, CDR2 FQNNGV. The V and J ends lost 5 bases and 0 bases respectively, with 8 bases between them. This CDR3 is 13 amino acids long. CDR3 in DNA: TGTGCCAGCAGCGAGGGCAGCTCCTACGAGCAGTACGTC. This translates into CASSEGSSYEQYV.

This clonotype has ten or more counts. V usage is TRBV7-2 and J usage is TRBJ2-1; 13 bases are a match to TRBD2. There are 18 residues in the CDR3. Germline trimming cut 1 base from V and 6 bases from J; bases unmatched to any gene: 9. Germline-derived CDR1 and CDR2 are SGHTA and FQGNSA. Here the CDR3 DNA reads TGTGCCAGCAGCTTAGATCGGATAGGACTAGCGGGGGCCAATGAGCAGTTCTTC. The encoded protein is CASSLDRIGLAGANEQFF.

This clonotype was counted ten times or more. The chain joins TRBV12-3 or TRBV12-4 to TRBJ2-3; the match to TRBD1 covers 12 bases. V trimming: 4 bases; J trimming: 4 bases; junction bases outside the gene matches: 0. The CDR3 runs to 14 residues. The CDR3 region is CASSWDRGPDTQYF. DNA for the CDR3: TGTGCCAGCAGTTGGGACAGGGGGCCAGATACGCAGTATTTT.

The V and J genes are TRBV20-1 and TRBJ1-2; D is unresolved. CDR1 is DFQATT, CDR2 SNEGSKA, per germline (reference sequence). The CDR3 runs 12 residues. Trimming stripped 6 bases from V and 4 bases from J, with 12 bases between. The CDR3: CSAREDGYGYTF. CDR3 DNA sequence: TGCAGTGCAAGGGAGGACGGCTATGGCTACACCTTC.

This clonotype has only a few counts. This chain connects TRBV4-2 to TRBJ2-3; D is uncertain. V was cut by 1 base and J by 5 bases, with 7 bases left in between. The germline gives CDR1 LGHNA, CDR2 YNFKEQ. The CDR3 is 13 amino acids. CDR3 amino acids: CASSQVRGDTQYF. CDR3 DNA sequence: TGTGCCAGCAGCCAAGTTCGTGGAGATACGCAGTATTTT.